These 20 T cell receptor beta chains came from one sample sequenced in a study of blood T cell repertoires in COVID-19. Here immunoSEQ multiplex PCR was the method, and the copy in TCRdb shows in-frame clones only, minus some. The sample holds about 100,000 clones, around 83% seen once. The sequenced sample consisted of peripheral blood. The receptors were sampled from an elderly woman with active or convalescent COVID-19.

The chain is built from TRBV5-1 and TRBJ1-1; D is undetermined. Germline loops: CDR1 SGHRS, CDR2 YFSETQ. The V gene lost 0 bases and the J gene lost 2 bases, with 8 bases spanning the gap. The CDR3 has 14 residues. For the CDR3, the DNA is TGCGCCAGCAGCTTGGGGACGGGAAACACTGAAGCTTTCTTT. Its protein is CASSLGTGNTEAFF.

This clone was counted a few times. V gene TRBV2 combines with J gene TRBJ1-1; the D is unclear. Trimming cost V 7 bases and J 1 base, with 13 bases left between them. CDR1 is SNHLY, CDR2 FYNNEI, per germline. There are 14 residues in the CDR3. The CDR3 DNA sequence: TGTGCCAGCATCAGTGACTTGGCGAACACTGAAGCTTTCTTT. Its protein is CASISDLANTEAFF. Supplemented by reference TRBV2 and TRBJ1-1, the full variable domain reads EPEVTQTPSHQVTQMGQEVILRCVPISNHLYFYWYRQILGQKVEFLVSFYNNEISEKSEIFDDQFSVERPDGSNFTLKIRSTKLEDSAMYFCASISDLANTEAFFGQGTRLTVV.

This rearrangement joins TRBV5-1 to TRBJ1-1; D is uncertain. Looked up from germline, CDR1 is SGHRS and CDR2 is YFSETQ. The CDR3 covers 15 residues. V lost 0 bases and J 1 base, leaving 10 bases between the germline ends. The CDR3 nucleotides read TGCGCCAGCAGCTTGGATCCAGGCCCGAACACTGAAGCTTTCTTT. Residues: CASSLDPGPNTEAFF.

The genes are TRBV5-1 and TRBJ2-2; 12 bases fit TRBD2. Unmatched junction bases numbered 3, after V lost 3 bases and J lost 0 bases. The germline gives CDR1 SGHRS, CDR2 YFSETQ. This CDR3 spans 17 amino acids. CDR3 bases: TGCGCCAGCAGCTCATGGACTAGCGGGGCGAACACCGGGGAGCTGTTTTTT. Residues: CASSSWTSGANTGELFF.

This chain links TRBV18 with TRBJ2-7; the match to TRBD1 covers 8 bases. Germline V gives CDR1 KGHSH, CDR2 LQKENI. J was trimmed by 6 bases and V by 5 bases; bases with no gene match: 9. The CDR3 contains 14 residues. CDR3 coding DNA: TGTGCCAGCTCATATGGACAGGGTTCAAGCGAGCAGTACTTC. The encoded protein is CASSYGQGSSEQYF.

The V and J genes are TRBV7-3 and TRBJ2-1; 8 nucleotides agree with TRBD2. The CDR3 totals 13 residues. CDR1 and CDR2 from the germline V gene are SGHTA and FQGTGA. Losses at the gene ends were 5 bases for V and 6 bases for J; bases not matched to a gene: 3. CDR3 sequence: CASSPGGANEQFF. CDR3 DNA: TGTGCCAGCAGCCCCGGGGGGGCCAATGAGCAGTTCTTC.

This clone was seen at least ten times. The CDR3 bases are TGCAGTGCTAGAGATCAAGCTGGCTACACCTTC. Amino acid sequence: CSARDQAGYTF. The chain employs TRBV20-1 and TRBJ1-2; no reliable D call. Germline CDR1 DFQATT, CDR2 SNEGSKA (reference sequence). CDR3 size: 11 residues. V lost 0 bases and J lost 7, with 6 bases in between.

The gene calls are TRBV5-1 and TRBJ2-7, with 11 bases that match TRBD2. This CDR3 comprises 16 residues. Unmatched junction bases numbered 11, after V lost 3 bases and J lost 6 bases. CDR1 and CDR2 from the germline V gene are SGHRS and YFSETQ. CDR3 sequence reads: CASSSESSGGTPEQYF. The CDR3 bases are TGCGCCAGCAGCTCCGAATCTAGCGGGGGGACTCCCGAGCAGTACTTC. The whole variable domain, remainder taken from reference TRBV5-1 and TRBJ2-7, is KAGVTQTPRYLIKTRGQQVTLSCSPISGHRSVSWYQQTPGQGLQFLFEYFSETQRNKGNFPGRFSGRQFSNSRSEMNVSTLELGDSALYLCASSSESSGGTPEQYFGPGTRLTVT.

This rearrangement joins TRBV27 to TRBJ2-7, with 9 bases that match TRBD1. The CDR3 spans 15 residues. Per the germline V gene, CDR1 is MNHEY and CDR2 is SMNVEV (reference sequence). Trimming cost V 6 bases and J 3 bases; bases outside gene matches: 9. Here the CDR3 DNA reads TGTGCCAGCAGCGGGGGTAGGACAGGGGACTACGAGCAGTACTTC. As protein: CASSGGRTGDYEQYF.

The chain recombines TRBV28 with TRBJ1-4; TRBD1 matches 7 bases. V gave up 3 bases and J gave up 10 bases; unmatched junction bases: 8. CDR3 length equals 14 residues. Germline CDR1 MDHEN, CDR2 SYDVKM. The CDR3 DNA reads TGTGCCAGCAGTTTGAGACAGGAGGGGGCAAAACTGTTTTTT. This encodes CASSLRQEGAKLFF.

This clone was detected only once. The V call is TRBV7-2, the J call TRBJ2-4, with 14 nucleotides matching TRBD2. The CDR3 covers 18 residues. Germline V CDR1 and CDR2: SGHTA, FQGNSA. The junction had 6 bases not matched to a gene; V was cut back by 5 bases and J by 0 bases. CDR3 sequence: CASSPGTSGSGAKNIQYF. In DNA form, the CDR3 reads TGTGCCAGCAGCCCCGGGACTAGCGGGAGTGGAGCCAAAAACATTCAGTACTTC.

The chain links TRBV19 to TRBJ2-1, with D maybe TRBD2 (5 bases). The CDR3 contains 12 residues. The V gene's germline CDR1 is LNHDA and CDR2 SQIVND (reference sequence). The ends were cut back, 10 bases at V and 15 bases at J, with 22 bases in the middle. The CDR3 region has the DNA TGTGCCACCCTGGGGAGACTACAGCGTCTGTTCTTC. Translation: CATLGRLQRLFF.

The rearrangement joins TRBV27 to TRBJ2-1, with 7 bases aligning to TRBD1. The germline V gene has CDR1 MNHEY and CDR2 SMNVEV (reference sequence). The CDR3 extends over 17 amino acids. J gave up 12 bases and V 0 bases, and 17 bases lay outside the gene matches. The CDR3 protein is CASSLSPLYGTAVWQFF. In DNA form, the CDR3 reads TGTGCCAGCAGTTTATCCCCACTTTACGGGACAGCGGTTTGGCAGTTCTTC.

V is TRBV28 and J is TRBJ1-2; no clear D gene. V was trimmed by 2 bases and J by 4 bases, leaving 11 bases between them. In germline, CDR1 is MDHEN, CDR2 SYDVKM. This CDR3 has 14 amino acids. For the CDR3, the DNA is TGTGCCAGCAGTTTACGACGCGAGGCCTATGGCTACACCTTC. Translating it yields CASSLRREAYGYTF.

This clone appeared a single time. The chain recombines TRBV4-3 with TRBJ1-4; 9 bases agree with TRBD1. V lost 4 bases to trimming and J lost 6 bases; unmatched junction nucleotides: 6. The CDR3 is 15 amino acids. Germline values: CDR1 LGHNA, CDR2 YSLEER. CDR3 sequence (DNA): TGCGCCAGCAGCCGCGACAGGACAGGGGATGAAAAACTGTTTTTT. It translates to CASSRDRTGDEKLFF.

This chain joins TRBV2 and TRBJ1-5, with unresolved D. The CDR3 consists of 14 residues. Germline V CDR1 and CDR2: SNHLY, FYNNEI. The V end lost 5 bases, the J end lost 0 bases, and 8 bases lay between the germline ends. DNA for the CDR3: TGTGCCAGCAGTCAGACATATAGCAATCAGCCCCAGCATTTT. Encoded protein: CASSQTYSNQPQHF.

The J gene is TRBJ1-2, the V gene TRBV4-1; TRBD1 matches 11 bases. V lost 1 base, J lost 6 bases, and 1 base stayed unmatched. From germline, CDR1 is MGHRA and CDR2 YSYEKL. The CDR3 contains 14 residues. The CDR3 here is CASSQADRGHGYTF. In DNA, the CDR3 is TGCGCCAGCAGCCAAGCGGACAGGGGGCATGGCTACACCTTC.

The chain links TRBV3-1 (or the pseudogene TRBV3-2) to TRBJ1-5; D ambiguous. V was cut by 1 base and J by 6 bases, with 16 bases left in between. The CDR3 extends over 16 amino acids. Germline CDR1 and CDR2: LGHDT and YNNKEL (reference sequence). CDR3 nucleotides: TGTGCCAGCAGCCAAGGTTTTACGAGGGAAGGTCAGCCCCAGCATTTT. This codes for CASSQGFTREGQPQHF.

The rearrangement links TRBV6-5 to TRBJ1-2, with D possibly matching TRBD1 (5 bases). The CDR3 sequence is 14 residues long. Trimming stripped 8 bases from V and 5 bases from J, with 18 bases between. CDR1 and CDR2 from the germline V gene are MNHEY and SVGAGI. The CDR3 sequence: CASRLGGDDYGYTF. For the CDR3, the DNA is TGTGCCAGCCGACTGGGAGGGGACGATTATGGCTACACCTTC.

J is TRBJ1-4 and V is TRBV20-1; D may be TRBD1 (5 bases). Germline CDR1 is DFQATT and CDR2 is SNEGSKA (reference sequence). This CDR3 spans 12 amino acids. With 3 bases removed from V and 6 bases from J, the gap between germline ends came to 8 bases. CDR3 nucleotide sequence: TGCAGTGCTAGTGGGGGGGATGAAAAACTGTTTTTT. The encoded protein is CSASGGDEKLFF.